This TCR beta chain was documented in a study of beta chain features in type 1 diabetes. Expressed TCRB transcripts got sequenced, as all isolated RNA was reverse transcribed. Measured with immunoSEQ multiplex PCR; TCRdb has only the in-frame clones, and not every one. The sample has tens of thousands of clones, roughly 34% seen once. This CDR3 spans 15 amino acids. V lost 2 bases, J lost 2 bases, and 2 bases stayed unmatched. The germline V gene has CDR1 MNHEY and CDR2 SVGAGI. This chain connects TRBV6-5 to TRBJ2-1; 8 bases match TRBD1. Sequencing was done on a sample of stem cell memory CD4+ T cells from blood. This TCR derives from a woman aged 18-29 years in good health. CDR3 loop: CASSYGTGPYNEQFF. The CDR3 DNA is TGTGCCAGCAGTTACGGGACAGGCCCCTACAATGAGCAGTTCTTC.